Sequencing of this T cell receptor beta chain was carried out in a study of T cells in Graves' hyperthyroidism and ophthalmopathy. Findings and caveats of the study: The majority of expanded thyroid clonotypes above 0.001 also appeared in blood. The model foresaw ophthalmopathy a median 6.5 months prior to onset.

Germline V gives CDR1 LGHDT, CDR2 YNNKEL (reference sequence). Trimming cost V 0 bases and J 0 bases, with 3 bases left between them. This CDR3 region has 15 residues. Amplification yielded TCR beta CDR3 regions, with RNA transcripts as the source. Researchers ran a first-round RT-PCR on the TCR CDR3 using the HTBI primer set. In TCRdb, the multiplex PCR reads were re-called with MiXCR into one record per CDR3 protein. The repertoire holds about 160,000 distinct CDR3 sequences, with less than 10% as singletons. This clonotype was seen ten or more times. Its specificity is unknown. This TCR was recovered from a woman aged 18-30 years with Graves' hyperthyroidism that later progressed to Graves' ophthalmopathy. Input material: blood. The rearrangement links TRBV3-1 to TRBJ2-6; D uncertain. CDR3 sequence (DNA): TGTGCCAGCAGCCAAGAGTTCTCTGGGGCCAACGTCCTGACTTTC. Its translation: CASSQEFSGANVLTF. Full variable domain (outside the CDR3, taken from reference TRBV3-1 and TRBJ2-6): DTAVSQTPKYLVTQMGNDKSIKCEQNLGHDTMYWYKQDSKKFLKIMFSYNNKELIINETVPNRFSPKSPDKAHLNLHINSLELGDSAVYFCASSQEFSGANVLTFGAGSRLTVL.